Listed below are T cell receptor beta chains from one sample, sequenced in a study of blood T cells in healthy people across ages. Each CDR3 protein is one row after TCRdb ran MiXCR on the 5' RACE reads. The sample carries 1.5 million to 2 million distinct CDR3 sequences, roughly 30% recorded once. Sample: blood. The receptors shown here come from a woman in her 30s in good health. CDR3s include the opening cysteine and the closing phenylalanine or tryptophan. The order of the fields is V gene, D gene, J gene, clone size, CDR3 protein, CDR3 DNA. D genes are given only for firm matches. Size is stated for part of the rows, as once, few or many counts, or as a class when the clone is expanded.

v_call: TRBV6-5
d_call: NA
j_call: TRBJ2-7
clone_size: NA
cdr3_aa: CASSLLGGQEAQYF
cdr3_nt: TGTGCCAGCAGCCTTCTTGGGGGGCAGGAGGCCCAGTACTTC

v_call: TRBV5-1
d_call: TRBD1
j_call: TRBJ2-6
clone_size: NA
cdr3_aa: CASNRGSGANVRTF
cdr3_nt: TGCGCCAGCAACAGGGGATCTGGGGCCAACGTCCGGACTTTC

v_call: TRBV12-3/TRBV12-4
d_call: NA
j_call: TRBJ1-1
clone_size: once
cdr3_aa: CASSWALNTEAFF
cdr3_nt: TGTGCCAGCAGTTGGGCACTTAACACTGAAGCTTTCTTT

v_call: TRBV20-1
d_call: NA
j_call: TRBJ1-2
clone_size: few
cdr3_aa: CSAGSREANYGYTF
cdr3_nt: TGCAGTGCTGGTAGTAGGGAGGCTAACTATGGCTACACCTTC

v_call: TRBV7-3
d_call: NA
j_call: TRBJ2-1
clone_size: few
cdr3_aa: CASSLLATGNEQFF
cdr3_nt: TGTGCCAGCAGCTTATTGGCCACGGGGAATGAGCAGTTCTTC

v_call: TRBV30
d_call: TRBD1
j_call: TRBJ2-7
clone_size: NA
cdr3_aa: CAWSAGGQGANEQYF
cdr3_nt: TGTGCCTGGAGTGCGGGGGGACAGGGGGCCAACGAGCAGTACTTC

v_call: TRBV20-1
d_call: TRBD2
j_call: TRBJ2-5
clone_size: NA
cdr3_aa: CSARRTSGDKETQYF
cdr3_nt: TGCAGTGCCCGAAGGACTAGCGGAGATAAAGAGACCCAGTACTTC

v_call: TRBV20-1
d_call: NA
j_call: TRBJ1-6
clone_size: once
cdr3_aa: CSARGTEDSPLHF
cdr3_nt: TGCAGTGCTAGAGGGACAGAAGATTCACCCCTCCACTTT

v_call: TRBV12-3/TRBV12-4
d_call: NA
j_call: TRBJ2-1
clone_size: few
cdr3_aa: CASRRVQSSYNEQFF
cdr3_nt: TGTGCCAGCAGACGGGTCCAGAGCTCCTACAATGAGCAGTTCTTC

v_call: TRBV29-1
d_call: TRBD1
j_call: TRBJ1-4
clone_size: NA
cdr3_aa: CSIRVAGQGSLSSEKLFF
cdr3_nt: TGCAGCATCCGGGTCGCTGGACAGGGTAGTTTATCTTCTGAAAAACTGTTTTTT

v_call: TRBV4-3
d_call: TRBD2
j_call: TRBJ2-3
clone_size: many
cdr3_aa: CASSQDSGAYTDTQYF
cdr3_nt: TGCGCCAGCAGCCAAGATAGCGGGGCATACACAGATACGCAGTATTTT

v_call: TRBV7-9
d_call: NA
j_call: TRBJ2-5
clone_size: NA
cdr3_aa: CASIKSLKETQYF
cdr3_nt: TGTGCCAGCATAAAGAGCCTTAAAGAGACCCAGTACTTC

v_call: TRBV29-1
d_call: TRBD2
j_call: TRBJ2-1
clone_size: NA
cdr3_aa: CSVERLAGRKIYNGQFF
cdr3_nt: TGCAGCGTTGAAAGACTAGCGGGCCGGAAAATATACAATGGGCAGTTCTTC

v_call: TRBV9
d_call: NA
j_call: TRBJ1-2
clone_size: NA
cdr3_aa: CASSPGTF
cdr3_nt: TGTGCCAGCAGTCCTGGCACCTTC

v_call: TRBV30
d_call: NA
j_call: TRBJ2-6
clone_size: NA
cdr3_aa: CAWSVRSAGANVLTF
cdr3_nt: TGTGCCTGGAGTGTCCGTTCGGCTGGGGCCAACGTCCTGACTTTC

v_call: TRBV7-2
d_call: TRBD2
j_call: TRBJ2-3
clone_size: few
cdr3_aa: CASSPSWSSGHPSTDTQYF
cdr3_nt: TGTGCCAGCAGCCCCAGTTGGTCTAGCGGGCACCCAAGCACAGATACGCAGTATTTT

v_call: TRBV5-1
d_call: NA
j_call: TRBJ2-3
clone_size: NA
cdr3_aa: CASSFSTPTDTQYF
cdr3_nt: TGCGCCAGCAGCTTCAGTACCCCCACAGATACGCAGTATTTT

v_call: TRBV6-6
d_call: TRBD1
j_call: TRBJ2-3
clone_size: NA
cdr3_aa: CASTSQGARTDTQYF
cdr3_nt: TGTGCCAGCACCTCACAGGGGGCGCGCACAGATACGCAGTATTTT

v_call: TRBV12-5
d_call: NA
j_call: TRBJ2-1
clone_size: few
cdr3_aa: CASGLVANEQFF
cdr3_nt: TGTGCTAGTGGTTTGGTCGCCAATGAGCAGTTCTTC

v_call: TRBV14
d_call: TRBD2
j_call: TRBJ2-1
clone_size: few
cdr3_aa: CAVTRSGRNNEQFF
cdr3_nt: TGTGCCGTAACACGTAGCGGGAGAAACAATGAGCAGTTCTTC

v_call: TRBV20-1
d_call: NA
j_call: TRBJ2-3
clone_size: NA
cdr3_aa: CSAQGLDRDTQYF
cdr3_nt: TGCAGTGCCCAGGGGTTAGACCGGGATACGCAGTATTTT

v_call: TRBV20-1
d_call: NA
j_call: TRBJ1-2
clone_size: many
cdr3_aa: CSVPQASYGYTF
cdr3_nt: TGCAGTGTCCCCCAAGCAAGTTATGGCTACACCTTC

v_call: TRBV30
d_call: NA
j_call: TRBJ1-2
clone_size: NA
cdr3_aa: CAWRLIESGYTF
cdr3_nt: TGTGCCTGGAGACTTATCGAGAGTGGCTACACCTTC

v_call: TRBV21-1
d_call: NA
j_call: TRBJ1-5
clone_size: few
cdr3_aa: CASSKVRGQKGLFYQPQHF
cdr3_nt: TGTGCCAGCAGCAAAGTTAGGGGTCAAAAGGGGTTATTCTATCAGCCCCAGCATTTT

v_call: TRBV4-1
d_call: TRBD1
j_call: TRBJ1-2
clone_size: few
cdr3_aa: CASSQDPSQGTGYTF
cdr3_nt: TGCGCCAGCAGCCAAGACCCTTCACAGGGGACCGGCTACACCTTC

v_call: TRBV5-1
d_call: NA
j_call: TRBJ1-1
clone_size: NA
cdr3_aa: CASSLSVSVRGNTEAFF
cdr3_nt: TGCGCCAGCAGCTTGTCCGTTTCCGTGCGCGGGAACACTGAAGCTTTCTTT

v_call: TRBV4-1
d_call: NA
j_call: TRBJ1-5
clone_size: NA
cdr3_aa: CASSQDSDSNQPQHF
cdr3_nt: TGCGCCAGCAGCCAAGACTCAGATAGCAATCAGCCCCAGCATTTT

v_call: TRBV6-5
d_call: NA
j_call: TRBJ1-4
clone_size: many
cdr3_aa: CASGVNEKLFF
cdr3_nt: TGTGCCAGCGGCGTTAATGAAAAACTGTTTTTT